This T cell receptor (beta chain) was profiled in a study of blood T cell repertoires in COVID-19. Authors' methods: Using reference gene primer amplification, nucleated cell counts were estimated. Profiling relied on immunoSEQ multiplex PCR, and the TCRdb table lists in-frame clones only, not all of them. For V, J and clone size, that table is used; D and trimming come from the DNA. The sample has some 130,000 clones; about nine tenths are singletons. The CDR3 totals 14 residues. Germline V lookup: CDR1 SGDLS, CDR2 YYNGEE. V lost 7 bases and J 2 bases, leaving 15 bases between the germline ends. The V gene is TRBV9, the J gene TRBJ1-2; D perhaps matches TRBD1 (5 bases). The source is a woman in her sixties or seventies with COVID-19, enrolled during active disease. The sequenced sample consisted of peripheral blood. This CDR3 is CASAPSGWNYGYTF. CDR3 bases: TGTGCCAGCGCCCCATCAGGGTGGAACTATGGCTACACCTTC.